The T cell receptor beta chain under discussion was sequenced for a study of T cell changes during pregnancy in multiple sclerosis. Method: immunoSEQ multiplex PCR; TCRdb's copy keeps in-frame clones and lacks some. The sample gives around 92,000 clones, roughly 91% of which show up once; around 4.5% is in the top ten. The CDR3 is 14 residues long. Trimming cost V 5 bases and J 7 bases; bases outside gene matches: 7. CDR1 is PRHDT and CDR2 is FYEKMQ in the germline V gene (reference sequence). This specimen consisted of peripheral blood, obtained in the first trimester of pregnancy. This sequence was found in a female donor with multiple sclerosis, enrolled in a pregnancy study. The chain has TRBV13 and TRBJ2-3; the match to TRBD1 covers 9 bases. CDR3: CASSTRDRANTQYF. The CDR3 DNA is TGTGCCAGCAGCACCCGGGACAGGGCAAATACGCAGTATTTT. Filled out from reference TRBV13 and TRBJ2-3, the complete variable domain reads AAGVIQSPRHLIKEKRETATLKCYPIPRHDTVYWYQQGPGQDPQFLISFYEKMQSDKGSIPDRFSAQQFSDYHSELNMSSLELGDSALYFCASSTRDRANTQYFGPGTRLTVL.